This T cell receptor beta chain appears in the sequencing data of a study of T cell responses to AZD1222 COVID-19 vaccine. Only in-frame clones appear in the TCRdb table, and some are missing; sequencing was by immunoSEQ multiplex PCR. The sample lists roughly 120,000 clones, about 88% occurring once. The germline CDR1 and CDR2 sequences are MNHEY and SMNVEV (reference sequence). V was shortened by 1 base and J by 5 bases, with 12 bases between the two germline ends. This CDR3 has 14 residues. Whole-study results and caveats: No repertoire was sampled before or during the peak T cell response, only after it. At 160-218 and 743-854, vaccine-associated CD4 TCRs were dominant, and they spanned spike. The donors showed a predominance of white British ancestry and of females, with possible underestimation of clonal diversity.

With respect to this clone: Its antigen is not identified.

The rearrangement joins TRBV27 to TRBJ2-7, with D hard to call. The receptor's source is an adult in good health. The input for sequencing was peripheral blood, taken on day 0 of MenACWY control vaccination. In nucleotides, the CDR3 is TGTGCCAGCAGTTTATATGGTGCAGTCCACGAGCAGTACTTC. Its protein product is CASSLYGAVHEQYF.